This T cell receptor beta chain was recorded in a study of blood T cell repertoires in COVID-19. Study at large: Italy, Spain and the United States were the sources of the convalescent and acute COVID-19 samples. T cells, B-cell-depleted T cells, or PBMCs provided the cDNA or gDNA that served as material.

CDR1 is LNHDA, CDR2 SQIVND, per germline (reference sequence). CDR3 length equals 14 residues. Between the trimmed V and J ends, which lost 1 base and 6 bases, there was a span of 10 bases. In the source study's methods: Reference gene primers were amplified, and this amplification served to estimate nucleated cell counts. Sequencing used immunoSEQ multiplex PCR; TCRdb keeps in-frame clones, though not all of them. V and J calls and clone size are given by that table; D and trimming were obtained from the DNA. The sample shows fewer than 250,000 clones, 84% of them seen only once. The chain employs TRBV19 and TRBJ1-5, with D unresolved. The source material was peripheral blood. This TCR derives from a woman in her 70s with active or convalescent COVID-19. In DNA, the CDR3 is TGTGCCAGTAGTATAGGAGGAGGGAGTCAGCCCCAGCATTTT. Its translation is CASSIGGGSQPQHF.